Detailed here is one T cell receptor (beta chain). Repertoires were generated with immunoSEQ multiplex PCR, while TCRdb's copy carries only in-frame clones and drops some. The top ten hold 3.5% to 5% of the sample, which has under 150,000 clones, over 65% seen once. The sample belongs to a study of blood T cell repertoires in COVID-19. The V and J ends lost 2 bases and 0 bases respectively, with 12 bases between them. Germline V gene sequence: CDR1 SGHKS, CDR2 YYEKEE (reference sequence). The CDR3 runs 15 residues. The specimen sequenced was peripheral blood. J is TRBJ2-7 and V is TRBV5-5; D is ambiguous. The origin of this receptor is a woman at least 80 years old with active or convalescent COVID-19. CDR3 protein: CASSLTAKDSYEQYF. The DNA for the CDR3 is TGTGCCAGCAGCTTAACAGCTAAGGACTCCTACGAGCAGTACTTC. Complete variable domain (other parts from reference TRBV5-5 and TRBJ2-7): DAGVTQSPTHLIKTRGQQVTLRCSPISGHKSVSWYQQVLGQGPQFIFQYYEKEERGRGNFPDRFSARQFPNYSSELNVNALLLGDSALYLCASSLTAKDSYEQYFGPGTRLTVT.